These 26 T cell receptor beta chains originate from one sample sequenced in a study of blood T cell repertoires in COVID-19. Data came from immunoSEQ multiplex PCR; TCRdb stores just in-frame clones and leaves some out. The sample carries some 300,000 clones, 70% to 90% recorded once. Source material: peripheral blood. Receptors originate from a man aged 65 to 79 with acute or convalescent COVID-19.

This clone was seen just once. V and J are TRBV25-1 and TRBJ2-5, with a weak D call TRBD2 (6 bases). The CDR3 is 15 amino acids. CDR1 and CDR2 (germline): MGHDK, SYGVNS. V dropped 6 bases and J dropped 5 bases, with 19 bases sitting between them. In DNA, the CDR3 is TGTGCCAGCAGCCCCCATTCCGGGGGATGGGAGACCCAGTACTTC. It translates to CASSPHSGGWETQYF.

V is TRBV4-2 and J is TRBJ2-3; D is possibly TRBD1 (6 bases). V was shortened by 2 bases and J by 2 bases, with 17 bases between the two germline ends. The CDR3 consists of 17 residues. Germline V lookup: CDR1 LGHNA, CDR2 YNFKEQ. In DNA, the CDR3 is TGTGCCAGCAGCCAACCAAAAGGGACACGGTCCACAGATACGCAGTATTTT. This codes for CASSQPKGTRSTDTQYF.

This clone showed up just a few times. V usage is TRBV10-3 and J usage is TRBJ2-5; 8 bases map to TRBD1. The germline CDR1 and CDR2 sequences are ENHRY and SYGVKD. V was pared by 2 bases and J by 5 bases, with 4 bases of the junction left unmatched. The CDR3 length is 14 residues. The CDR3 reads CAISEGQGKETQYF. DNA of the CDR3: TGTGCCATCAGTGAGGGACAGGGTAAGGAGACCCAGTACTTC.

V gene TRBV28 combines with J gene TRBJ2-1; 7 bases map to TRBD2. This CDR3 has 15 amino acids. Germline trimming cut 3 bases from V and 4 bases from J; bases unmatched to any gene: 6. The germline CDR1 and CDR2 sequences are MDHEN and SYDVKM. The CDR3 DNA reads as TGTGCCAGCAGTTTCCAAGGACTAGGGTACAATGAGCAGTTCTTC. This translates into CASSFQGLGYNEQFF. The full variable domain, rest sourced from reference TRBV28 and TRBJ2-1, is DVKVTQSSRYLVKRTGEKVFLECVQDMDHENMFWYRQDPGLGLRLIYFSYDVKMKEKGDIPEGYSVSREKKERFSLILESASTNQTSMYLCASSFQGLGYNEQFFGPGTRLTVL.

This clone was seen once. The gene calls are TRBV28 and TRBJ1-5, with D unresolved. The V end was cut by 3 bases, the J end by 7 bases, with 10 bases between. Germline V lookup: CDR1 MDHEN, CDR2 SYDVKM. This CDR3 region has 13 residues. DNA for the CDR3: TGTGCCAGCAGTTTTAGTGTGAGACAGCCCCAGCATTTT. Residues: CASSFSVRQPQHF.

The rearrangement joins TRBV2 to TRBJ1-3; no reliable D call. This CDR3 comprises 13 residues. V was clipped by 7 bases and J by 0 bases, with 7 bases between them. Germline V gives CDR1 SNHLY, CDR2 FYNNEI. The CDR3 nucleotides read TGTGCCAGCACCCAAAACTCTGGAAACACCATATATTTT. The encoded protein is CASTQNSGNTIYF.

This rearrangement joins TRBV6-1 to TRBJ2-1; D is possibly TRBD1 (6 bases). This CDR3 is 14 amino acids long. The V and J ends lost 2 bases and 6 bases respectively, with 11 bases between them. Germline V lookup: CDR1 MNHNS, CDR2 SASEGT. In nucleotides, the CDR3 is TGTGCCAGCAGTGAACAGGGGTTGGGCAATGAGCAGTTCTTC. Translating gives CASSEQGLGNEQFF.

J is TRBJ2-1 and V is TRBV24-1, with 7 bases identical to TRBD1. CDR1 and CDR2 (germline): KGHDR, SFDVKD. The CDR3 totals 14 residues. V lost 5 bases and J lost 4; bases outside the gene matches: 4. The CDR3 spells CATSVTRGYNEQFF. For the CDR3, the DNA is TGTGCCACCAGTGTTACCAGGGGGTACAATGAGCAGTTCTTC.

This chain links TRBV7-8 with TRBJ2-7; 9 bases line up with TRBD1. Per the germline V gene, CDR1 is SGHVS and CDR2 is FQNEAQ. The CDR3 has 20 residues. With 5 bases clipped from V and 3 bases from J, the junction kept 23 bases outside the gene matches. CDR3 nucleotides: TGTGCCAGCAGCCTGACCCCGGGGACAGGGTGGTCCAGCGGTAACTACGAGCAGTACTTC. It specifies CASSLTPGTGWSSGNYEQYF.

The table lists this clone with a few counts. DNA for the CDR3: TGTGCCAGCAGCCCGGCGAACACCGGGGAGCTGTTTTTT. This gives the protein CASSPANTGELFF. The chain has TRBV3-1 (or the pseudogene TRBV3-2) and TRBJ2-2; no definite D call. Germline assignment: CDR1 LGHDT and CDR2 YNNKEL (reference sequence). Trimming pared 4 bases from V and 0 bases from J, leaving 3 bases between. The length of the CDR3 is 13 residues.

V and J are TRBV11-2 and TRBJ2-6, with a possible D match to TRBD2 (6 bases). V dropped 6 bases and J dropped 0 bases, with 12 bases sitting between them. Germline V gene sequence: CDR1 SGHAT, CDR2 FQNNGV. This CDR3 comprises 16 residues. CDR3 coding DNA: TGTGCCAGCAGGACGGGACTCAGCTCTGGGGCCAACGTCCTGACTTTC. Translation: CASRTGLSSGANVLTF.

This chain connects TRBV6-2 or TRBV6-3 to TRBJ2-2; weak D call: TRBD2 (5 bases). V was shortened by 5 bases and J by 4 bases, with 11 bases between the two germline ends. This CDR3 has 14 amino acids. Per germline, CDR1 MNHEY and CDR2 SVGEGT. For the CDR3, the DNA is TGTGCCAGCAGTATCGGACTCCGCACCGGGGAGCTGTTTTTT. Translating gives CASSIGLRTGELFF.

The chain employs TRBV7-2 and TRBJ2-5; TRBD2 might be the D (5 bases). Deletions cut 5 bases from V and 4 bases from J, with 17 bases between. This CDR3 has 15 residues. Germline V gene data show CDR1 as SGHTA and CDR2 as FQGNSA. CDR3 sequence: CASSRATTRAETQYF. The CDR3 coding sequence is TGTGCCAGCAGCCGTGCTACTACTAGGGCAGAGACCCAGTACTTC.

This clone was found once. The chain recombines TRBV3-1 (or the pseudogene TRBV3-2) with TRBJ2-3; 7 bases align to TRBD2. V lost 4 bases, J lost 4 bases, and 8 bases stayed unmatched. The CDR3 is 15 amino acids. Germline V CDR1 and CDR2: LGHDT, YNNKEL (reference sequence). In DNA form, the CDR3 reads TGTGCCAGCAGCCTCCAAGCGGGAATGGCAGATACGCAGTATTTT. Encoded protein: CASSLQAGMADTQYF.

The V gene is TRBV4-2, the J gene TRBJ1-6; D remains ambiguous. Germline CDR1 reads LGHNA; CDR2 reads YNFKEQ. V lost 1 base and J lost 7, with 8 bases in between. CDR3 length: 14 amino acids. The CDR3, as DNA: TGTGCCAGCAGCCAAGTTGCGGAGAATTCACCCCTCCACTTT. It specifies CASSQVAENSPLHF.

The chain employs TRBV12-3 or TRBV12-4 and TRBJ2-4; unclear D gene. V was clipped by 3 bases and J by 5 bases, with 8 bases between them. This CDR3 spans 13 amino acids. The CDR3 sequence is CASSFSAENIQYF. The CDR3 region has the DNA TGTGCCAGCAGTTTTAGTGCGGAAAACATTCAGTACTTC.

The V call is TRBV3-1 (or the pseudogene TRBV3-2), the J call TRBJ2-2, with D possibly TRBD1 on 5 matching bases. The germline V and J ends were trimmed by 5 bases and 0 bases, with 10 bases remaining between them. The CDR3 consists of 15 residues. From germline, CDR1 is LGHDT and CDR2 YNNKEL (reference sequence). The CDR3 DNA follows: TGTGCCAGCAGCTTTGACAGCGCGAACACCGGGGAGCTGTTTTTT. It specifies CASSFDSANTGELFF.

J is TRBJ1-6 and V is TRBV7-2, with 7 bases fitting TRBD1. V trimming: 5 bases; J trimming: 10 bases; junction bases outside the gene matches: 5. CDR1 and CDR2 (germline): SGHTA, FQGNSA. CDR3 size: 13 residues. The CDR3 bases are TGTGCCAGCAGCCCCGACAGGGCCTCACCCCTCCACTTT. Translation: CASSPDRASPLHF.

Here the CDR3 reads CASSQVTSGGAAYEQYF. CDR3 coding DNA: TGTGCCAGCAGCCAAGTGACTAGCGGGGGGGCAGCCTACGAGCAGTACTTC. V usage is TRBV4-2 and J usage is TRBJ2-7; TRBD2 matches at 14 bases. Germline values: CDR1 LGHNA, CDR2 YNFKEQ. The J segment lost 2 bases and the V segment lost 1 base, leaving 4 bases of the junction unmatched. There are 17 residues in the CDR3.

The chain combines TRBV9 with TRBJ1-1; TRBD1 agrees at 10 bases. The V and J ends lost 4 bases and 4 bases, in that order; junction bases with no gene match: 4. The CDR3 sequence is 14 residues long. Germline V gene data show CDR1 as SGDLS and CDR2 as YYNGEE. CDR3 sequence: CASSPRTGGTEAFF. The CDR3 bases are TGTGCCAGCAGCCCCCGGACAGGGGGCACTGAAGCTTTCTTT.

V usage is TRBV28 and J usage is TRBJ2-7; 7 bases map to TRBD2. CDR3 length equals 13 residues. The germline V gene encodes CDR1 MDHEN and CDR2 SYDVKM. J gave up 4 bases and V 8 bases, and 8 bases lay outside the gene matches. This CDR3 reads CASSPGGVYEQYF. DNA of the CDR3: TGTGCCAGCTCTCCGGGGGGAGTATACGAGCAGTACTTC.

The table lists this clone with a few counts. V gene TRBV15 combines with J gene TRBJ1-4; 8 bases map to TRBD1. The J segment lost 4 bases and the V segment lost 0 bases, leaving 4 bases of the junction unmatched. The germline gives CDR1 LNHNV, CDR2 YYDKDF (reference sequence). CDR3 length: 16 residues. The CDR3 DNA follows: TGTGCCACCAGCAGAGACCCAGGGGGCCTTAATGAAAAACTGTTTTTT. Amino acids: CATSRDPGGLNEKLFF.

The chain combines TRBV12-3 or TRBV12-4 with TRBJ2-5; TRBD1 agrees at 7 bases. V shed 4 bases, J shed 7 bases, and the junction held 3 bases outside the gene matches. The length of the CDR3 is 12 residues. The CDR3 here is CASSSQGWTQYF. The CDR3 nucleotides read TGTGCCAGCAGTTCACAGGGGTGGACCCAGTACTTC.

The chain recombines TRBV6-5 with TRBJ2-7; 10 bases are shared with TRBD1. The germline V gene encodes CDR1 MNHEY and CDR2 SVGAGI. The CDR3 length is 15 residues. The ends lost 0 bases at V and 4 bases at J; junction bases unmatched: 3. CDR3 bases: TGTGCCAGCAGTTACTCTTGGACAGGGGGGTACGAGCAGTACTTC. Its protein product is CASSYSWTGGYEQYF.

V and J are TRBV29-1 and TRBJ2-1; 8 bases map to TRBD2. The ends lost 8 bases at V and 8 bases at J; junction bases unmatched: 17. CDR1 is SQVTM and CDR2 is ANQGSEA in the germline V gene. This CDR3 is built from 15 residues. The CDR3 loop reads CSTYGRGVFYDEQFF. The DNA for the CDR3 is TGCAGCACCTATGGGCGGGGGGTTTTCTATGATGAGCAGTTCTTC.

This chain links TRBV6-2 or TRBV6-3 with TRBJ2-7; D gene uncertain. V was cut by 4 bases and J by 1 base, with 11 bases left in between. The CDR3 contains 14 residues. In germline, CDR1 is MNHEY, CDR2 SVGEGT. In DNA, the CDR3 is TGTGCCAGCAGTTGGGCAGGCGTTTCCTACGAGCAGTACTTC. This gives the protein CASSWAGVSYEQYF.